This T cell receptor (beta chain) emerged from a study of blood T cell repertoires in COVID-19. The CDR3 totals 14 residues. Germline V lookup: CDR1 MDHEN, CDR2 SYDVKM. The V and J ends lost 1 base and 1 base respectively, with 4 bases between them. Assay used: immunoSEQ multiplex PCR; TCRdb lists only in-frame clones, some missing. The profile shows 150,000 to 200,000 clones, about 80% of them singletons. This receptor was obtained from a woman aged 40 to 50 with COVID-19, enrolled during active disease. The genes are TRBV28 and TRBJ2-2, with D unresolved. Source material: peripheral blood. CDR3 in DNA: TGTGCCAGCAGTTTATCCGGGAACACCGGGGAGCTGTTTTTT. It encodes CASSLSGNTGELFF.